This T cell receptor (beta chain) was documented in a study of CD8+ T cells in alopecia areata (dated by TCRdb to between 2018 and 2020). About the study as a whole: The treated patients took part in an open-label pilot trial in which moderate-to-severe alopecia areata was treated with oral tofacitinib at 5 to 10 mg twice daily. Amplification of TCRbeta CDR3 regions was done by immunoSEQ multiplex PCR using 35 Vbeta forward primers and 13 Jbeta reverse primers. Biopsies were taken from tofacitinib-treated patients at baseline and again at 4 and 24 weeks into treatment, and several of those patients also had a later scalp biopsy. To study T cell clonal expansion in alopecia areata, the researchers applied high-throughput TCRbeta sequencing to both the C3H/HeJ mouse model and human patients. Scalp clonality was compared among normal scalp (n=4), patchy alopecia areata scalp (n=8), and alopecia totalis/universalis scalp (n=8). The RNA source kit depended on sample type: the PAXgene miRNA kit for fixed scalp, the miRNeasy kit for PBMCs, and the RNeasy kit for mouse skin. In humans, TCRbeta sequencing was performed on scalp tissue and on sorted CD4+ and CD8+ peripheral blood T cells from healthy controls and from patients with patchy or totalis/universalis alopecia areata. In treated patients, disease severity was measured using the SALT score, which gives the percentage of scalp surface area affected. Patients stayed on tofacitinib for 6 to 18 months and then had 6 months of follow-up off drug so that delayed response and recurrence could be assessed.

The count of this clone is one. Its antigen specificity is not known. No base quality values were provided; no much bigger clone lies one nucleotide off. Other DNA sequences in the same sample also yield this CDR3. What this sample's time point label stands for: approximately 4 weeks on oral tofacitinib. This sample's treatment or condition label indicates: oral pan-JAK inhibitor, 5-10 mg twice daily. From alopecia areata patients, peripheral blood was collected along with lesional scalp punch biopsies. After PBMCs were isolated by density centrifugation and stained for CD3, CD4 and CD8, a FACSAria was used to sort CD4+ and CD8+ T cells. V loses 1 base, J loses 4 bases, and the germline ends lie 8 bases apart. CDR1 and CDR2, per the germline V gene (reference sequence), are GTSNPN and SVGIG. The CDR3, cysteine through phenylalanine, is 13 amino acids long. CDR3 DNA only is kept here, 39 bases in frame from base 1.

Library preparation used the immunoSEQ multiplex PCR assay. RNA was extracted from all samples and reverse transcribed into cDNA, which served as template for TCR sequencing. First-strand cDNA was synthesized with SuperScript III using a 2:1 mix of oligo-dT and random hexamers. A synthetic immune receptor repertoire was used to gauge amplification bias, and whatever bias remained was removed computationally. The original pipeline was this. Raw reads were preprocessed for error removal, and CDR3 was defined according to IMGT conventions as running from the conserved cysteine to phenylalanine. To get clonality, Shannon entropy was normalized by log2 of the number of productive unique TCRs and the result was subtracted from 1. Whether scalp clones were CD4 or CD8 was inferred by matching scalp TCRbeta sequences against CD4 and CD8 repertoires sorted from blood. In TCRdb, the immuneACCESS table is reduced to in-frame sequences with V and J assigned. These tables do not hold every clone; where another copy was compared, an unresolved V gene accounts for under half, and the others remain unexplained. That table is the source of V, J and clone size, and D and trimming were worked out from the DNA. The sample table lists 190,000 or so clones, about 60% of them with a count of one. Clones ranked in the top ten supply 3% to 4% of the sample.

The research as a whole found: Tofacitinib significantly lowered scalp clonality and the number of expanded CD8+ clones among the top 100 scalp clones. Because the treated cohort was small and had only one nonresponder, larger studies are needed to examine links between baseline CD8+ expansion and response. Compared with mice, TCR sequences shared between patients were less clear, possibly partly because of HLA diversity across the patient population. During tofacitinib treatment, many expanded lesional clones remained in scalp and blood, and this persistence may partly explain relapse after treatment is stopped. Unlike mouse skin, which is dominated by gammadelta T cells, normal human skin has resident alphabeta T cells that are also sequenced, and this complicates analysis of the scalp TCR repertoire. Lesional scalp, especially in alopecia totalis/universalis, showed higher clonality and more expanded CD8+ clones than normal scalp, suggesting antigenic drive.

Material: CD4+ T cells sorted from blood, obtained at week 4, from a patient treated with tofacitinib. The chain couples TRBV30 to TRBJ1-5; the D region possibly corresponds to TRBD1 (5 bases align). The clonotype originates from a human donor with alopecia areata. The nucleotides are TGTGCCTGGAGTGCCAAGGGGAATCAGCCCCAGCATTTT. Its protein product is CAWSAKGNQPQHF.